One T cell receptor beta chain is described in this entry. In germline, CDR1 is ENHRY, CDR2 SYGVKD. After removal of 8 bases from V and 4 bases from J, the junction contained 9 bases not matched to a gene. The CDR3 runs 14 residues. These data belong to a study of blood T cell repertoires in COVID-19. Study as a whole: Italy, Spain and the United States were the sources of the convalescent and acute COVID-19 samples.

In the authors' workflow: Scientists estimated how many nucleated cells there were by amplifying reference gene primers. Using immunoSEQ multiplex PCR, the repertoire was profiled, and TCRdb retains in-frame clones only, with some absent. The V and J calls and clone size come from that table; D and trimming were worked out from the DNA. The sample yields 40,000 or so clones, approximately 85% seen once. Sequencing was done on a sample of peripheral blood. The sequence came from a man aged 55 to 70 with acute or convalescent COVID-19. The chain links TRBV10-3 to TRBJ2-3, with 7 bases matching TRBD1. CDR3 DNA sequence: TGTGCCATCGCTCCGGGACAGTTCGCAGATACGCAGTATTTT. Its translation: CAIAPGQFADTQYF.